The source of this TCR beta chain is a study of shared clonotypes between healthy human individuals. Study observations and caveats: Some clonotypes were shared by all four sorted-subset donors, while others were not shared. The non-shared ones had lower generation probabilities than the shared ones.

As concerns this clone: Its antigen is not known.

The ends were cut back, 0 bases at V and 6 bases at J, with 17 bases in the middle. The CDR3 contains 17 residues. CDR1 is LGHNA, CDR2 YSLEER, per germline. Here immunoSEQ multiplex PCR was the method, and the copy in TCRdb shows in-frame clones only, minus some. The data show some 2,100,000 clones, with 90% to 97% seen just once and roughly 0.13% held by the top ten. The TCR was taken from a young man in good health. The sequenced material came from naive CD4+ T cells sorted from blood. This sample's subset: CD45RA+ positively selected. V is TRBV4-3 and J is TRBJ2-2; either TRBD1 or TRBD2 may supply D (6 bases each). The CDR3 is CASSQDQSGAHPGELFF. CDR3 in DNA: TGCGCCAGCAGCCAAGACCAATCGGGGGCGCATCCCGGGGAGCTGTTTTTT.